This TCR beta chain was profiled in a study of blood T cell repertoires in COVID-19. Sequenced by immunoSEQ multiplex PCR; TCRdb stores in-frame clones only, minus some. The sample has 250,000 to 350,000 clones, approximately 83% seen once. Input material: PBMCs or T cells enriched from blood (not recorded which). The TCR originated in a woman between 25 and 40 years old who had recovered from COVID-19.

The CDR3 here is CASSVTPGQRSTDTQYF. The DNA of the CDR3 is TGTGCCAGCAGCGTAACACCGGGACAGAGAAGCACAGATACGCAGTATTTT. This chain uses TRBV11-2 with TRBJ2-3, with 7 bases identical to TRBD1. This CDR3 is built from 17 residues. Germline CDR1 and CDR2: SGHAT and FQNNGV. The ends lost 5 bases at V and 0 bases at J; junction bases unmatched: 11. Full variable domain (remainder filled in from reference TRBV11-2 and TRBJ2-3): EAGVAQSPRYKIIEKRQSVAFWCNPISGHATLYWYQQILGQGPKLLIQFQNNGVVDDSQLPKDRFSAERLKGVDSTLKIQPAKLEDSAVYLCASSVTPGQRSTDTQYFGPGTRLTVL.